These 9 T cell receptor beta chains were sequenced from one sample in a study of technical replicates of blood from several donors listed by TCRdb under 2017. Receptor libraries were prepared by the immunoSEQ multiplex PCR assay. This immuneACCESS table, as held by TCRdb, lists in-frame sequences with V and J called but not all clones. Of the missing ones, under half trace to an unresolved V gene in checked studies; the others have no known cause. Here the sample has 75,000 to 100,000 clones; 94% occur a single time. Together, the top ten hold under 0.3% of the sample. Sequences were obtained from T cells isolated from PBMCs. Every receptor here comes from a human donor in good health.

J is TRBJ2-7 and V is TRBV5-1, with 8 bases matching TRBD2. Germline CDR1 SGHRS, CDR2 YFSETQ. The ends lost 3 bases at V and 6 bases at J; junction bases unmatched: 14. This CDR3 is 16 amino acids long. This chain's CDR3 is CASSSTGTRKGGEQYF. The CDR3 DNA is TGCGCCAGCAGCTCTACCGGGACTAGAAAGGGAGGCGAGCAGTACTTC.

In nucleotides, the CDR3 is TGCAGCGTGGAAACAGGGAACCCCAATCAGCCCCAGCATTTT. Its translation is CSVETGNPNQPQHF. The chain employs TRBV29-1 and TRBJ1-5, with D maybe TRBD1 (6 bases). CDR1 SQVTM and CDR2 ANQGSEA come from the germline V gene. CDR3 length: 14 residues. Trimming stripped 6 bases from V and 3 bases from J, with 15 bases between.

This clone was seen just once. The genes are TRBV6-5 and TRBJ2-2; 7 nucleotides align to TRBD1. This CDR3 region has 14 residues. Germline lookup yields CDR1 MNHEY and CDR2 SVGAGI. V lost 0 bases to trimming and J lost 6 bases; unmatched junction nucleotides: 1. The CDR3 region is CASSYSTGPGELFF. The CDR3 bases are TGTGCCAGCAGTTACTCGACAGGGCCCGGGGAGCTGTTTTTT.

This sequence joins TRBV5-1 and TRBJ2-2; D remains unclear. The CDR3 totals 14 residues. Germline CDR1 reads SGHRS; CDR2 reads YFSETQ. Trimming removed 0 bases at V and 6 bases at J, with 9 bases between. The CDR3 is CASSLAQVAGELFF. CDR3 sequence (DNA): TGCGCCAGCAGCTTGGCTCAGGTGGCCGGGGAGCTGTTTTTT.

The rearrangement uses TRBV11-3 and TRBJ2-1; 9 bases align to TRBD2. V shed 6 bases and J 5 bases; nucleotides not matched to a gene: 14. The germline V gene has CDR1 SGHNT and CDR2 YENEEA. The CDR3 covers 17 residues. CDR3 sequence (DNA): TGTGCCAGCAGTTTATCGGTCCGCCTAGCGGGAAACAATGAGCAGTTCTTC. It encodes CASSLSVRLAGNNEQFF. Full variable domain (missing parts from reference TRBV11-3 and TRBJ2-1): EAGVVQSPRYKIIEKKQPVAFWCNPISGHNTLYWYLQNLGQGPELLIRYENEEAVDDSQLPKDRFSAERLKGVDSTLKIQPAELGDSAVYLCASSLSVRLAGNNEQFFGPGTRLTVL.

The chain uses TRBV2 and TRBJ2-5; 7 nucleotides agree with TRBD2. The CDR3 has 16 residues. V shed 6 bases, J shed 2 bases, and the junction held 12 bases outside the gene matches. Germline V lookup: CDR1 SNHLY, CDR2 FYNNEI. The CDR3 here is CASRPTSAGRQETQYF. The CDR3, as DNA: TGTGCCAGCAGACCTACTAGCGCCGGGCGGCAAGAGACCCAGTACTTC.

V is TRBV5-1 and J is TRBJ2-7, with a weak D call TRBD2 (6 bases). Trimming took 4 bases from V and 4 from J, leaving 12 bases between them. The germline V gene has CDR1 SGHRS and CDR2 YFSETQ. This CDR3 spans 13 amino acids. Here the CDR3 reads CASSVTSAYEQYF. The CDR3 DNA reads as TGCGCCAGCAGCGTGACTAGTGCTTACGAGCAGTACTTC.

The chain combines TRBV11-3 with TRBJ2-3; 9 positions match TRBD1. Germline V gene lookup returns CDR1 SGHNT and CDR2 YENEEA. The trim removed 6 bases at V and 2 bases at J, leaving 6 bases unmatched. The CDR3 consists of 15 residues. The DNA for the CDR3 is TGTGCCAGCAGACCGGACAGGGGAGTCACAGATACGCAGTATTTT. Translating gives CASRPDRGVTDTQYF.

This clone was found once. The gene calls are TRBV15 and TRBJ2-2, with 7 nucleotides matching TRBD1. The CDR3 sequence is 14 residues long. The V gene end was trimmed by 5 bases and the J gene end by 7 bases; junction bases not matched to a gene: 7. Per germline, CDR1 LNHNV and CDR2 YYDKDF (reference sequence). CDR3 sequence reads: CATSEDRADGELFF. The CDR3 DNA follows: TGTGCCACCAGCGAAGACAGGGCGGACGGGGAGCTGTTTTTT.